This T cell receptor beta chain was observed in a study of blood T cell repertoires in COVID-19. Trimming left V 2 bases short and J 0 bases short, with 12 bases between. The CDR3 totals 15 residues. CDR1 and CDR2 (germline): SGHRS, YFSETQ. The assay was immunoSEQ multiplex PCR, and TCRdb's table has in-frame clones only and misses some. The sample carries about 160,000 clones, about 85% recorded once. Seattle patients were enrolled during active infection and followed longitudinally. Sequenced sample: peripheral blood. J is TRBJ2-7 and V is TRBV5-1; the D gene is possibly TRBD2 (5 bases). This TCR derives from an elderly man with COVID-19, enrolled during active disease. The CDR3 protein is CASSLAGDSSYEQYF. CDR3 in DNA: TGCGCCAGCAGCTTAGCCGGGGATAGCTCCTACGAGCAGTACTTC.